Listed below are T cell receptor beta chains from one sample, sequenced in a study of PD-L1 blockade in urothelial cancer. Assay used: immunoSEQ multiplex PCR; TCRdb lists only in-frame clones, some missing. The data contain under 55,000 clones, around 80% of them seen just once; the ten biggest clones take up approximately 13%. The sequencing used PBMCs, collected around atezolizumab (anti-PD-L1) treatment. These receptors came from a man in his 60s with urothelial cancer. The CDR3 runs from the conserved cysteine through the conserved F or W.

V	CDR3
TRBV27	CASSPTGRWTDTQYF
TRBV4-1	CASSHTGERWNTEAFF
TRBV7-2	CASSLERGLESEQYF
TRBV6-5	CASSYVPGHYEQYF
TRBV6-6	CAIKQGPGYTF
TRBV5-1	CASSLRLGEGTEAFF
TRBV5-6	CASSLFSARPLHF
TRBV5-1	CASSRGLAADTQYF
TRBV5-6	CASSRSGDGELFF
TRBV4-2	CASSQDEQGSYAF
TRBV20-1	CSARDDTEAFF
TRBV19	CATRGTGEVYGYTF
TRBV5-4	CASSRKQGAYGYTF
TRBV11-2	CASSLHPSGGALGNEQFF
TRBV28	CASSGLAGENYEQYF
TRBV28	CASSFSNIAKNIQYF
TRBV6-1	CASADRGNQPQHF
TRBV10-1	CASSAANGVYNEQFF
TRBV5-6	CASSRTGETQYF
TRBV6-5	CASLSNQPQHF
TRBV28	CASTGLGGQYF
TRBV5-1	CASSLGGRDQPQHF
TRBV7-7	CASSPDTGGMYQETQYF
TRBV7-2	CASSPPSRSGTVQYF
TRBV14	CASSQVRGSQETQYF
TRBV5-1	CASSSTGAGQGNEKLFF
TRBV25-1	CATSQGGTEAFF
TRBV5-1	CASSLSASGSTGELFF
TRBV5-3	CARSLMLDRLLAKNIQYF
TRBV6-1	CASFRKGRVYEQYF
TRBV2	CASSEGGRRSNQPQHF
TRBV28	CATRTSEETQYF
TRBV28	CASSHPGQSFDEQFF